Listed below are T cell receptor beta chains from one sample, sequenced in a study of beta chain features in type 1 diabetes. TCRdb keeps only in-frame clones here, not all; method: immunoSEQ multiplex PCR. The table records 400,000 or so clones, over 8.5% of them present only once. Sequenced: central memory CD4+ T cells from blood. The origin of the receptors is a man aged 30-40 years with type 1 diabetes. Each CDR3 is given with its conserved first and last residue. Each record gives: CDR3 protein, CDR3 DNA, V gene, D gene, clone size, J gene. The D gene is left open where the match is weak. Clone size is shown for a subset of rows, as once, few, many or a class of expanded clone.

CASSLFGGGGAYEQYF,TGTGCCAGCAGTTTATTCGGTGGAGGGGGGGCCTACGAGCAGTACTTC,TRBV28,NA,few,TRBJ2-7
CATSRERGRTDTQYF,TGTGCCACCAGCAGAGAGAGGGGGCGGACAGATACGCAGTATTTT,TRBV15,TRBD1,few,TRBJ2-3
CASSLDRGSQPQHF,TGTGCCAGCAGCTTGGACAGGGGTAGTCAGCCCCAGCATTTT,TRBV4-2,TRBD1,few,TRBJ1-5
CASSAGTDPITDTQYF,TGCGCCAGCAGCGCGGGGACAGACCCAATCACAGATACGCAGTATTTT,TRBV5-1,NA,NA,TRBJ2-3
CASSRTGGRYEQYF,TGTGCCAGCTCGAGGACAGGGGGCAGGTACGAGCAGTACTTC,TRBV19,TRBD1,few,TRBJ2-7
CAGSSYNEQFF,TGTGCCGGGTCCTCCTACAATGAGCAGTTCTTC,TRBV28,NA,NA,TRBJ2-1
CASSLWTGRKSYEQYF,TGTGCCAGCAGTTTGTGGACAGGGAGAAAAAGCTACGAGCAGTACTTC,TRBV28,TRBD1,NA,TRBJ2-7
CASSYPETYEQYF,TGTGCCAGCAGTTACCCAGAGACCTACGAGCAGTACTTC,TRBV6-6,NA,few,TRBJ2-7
CASSPGRASTDTQYF,TGTGCCAGCTCACCGGGACGGGCTAGCACAGATACGCAGTATTTT,TRBV18,NA,many,TRBJ2-3
CASSLTSYEQFF,TGTGCCAGCAGCTTAACTAGCTATGAGCAGTTCTTC,TRBV5-6,NA,NA,TRBJ2-1
CASSQLLAAPPNEQFF,TGCGCCAGCAGCCAACTACTAGCGGCCCCTCCCAATGAGCAGTTCTTC,TRBV5-1,TRBD2,NA,TRBJ2-1
CASSLPGRDTEAFF,TGTGCCAGCAGCTTACCGGGGCGTGACACTGAAGCTTTCTTT,TRBV7-9,NA,many,TRBJ1-1
CAPNGGVANTGELFF,TGTGCCCCGAACGGGGGGGTCGCGAACACCGGGGAGCTGTTTTTT,TRBV6-1,TRBD2,few,TRBJ2-2
CASSLSNRGPQHF,TGTGCCAGCAGTTTATCTAACAGGGGGCCCCAGCATTTT,TRBV28,TRBD1,NA,TRBJ1-5
CASSLEGQGTDTQYF,TGCGCCAGCAGCTTGGAGGGACAGGGGACAGATACGCAGTATTTT,TRBV5-1,TRBD1,NA,TRBJ2-3
CSVEDLRQDAYEQYF,TGCAGCGTTGAAGATCTACGGCAGGACGCCTACGAGCAGTACTTC,TRBV29-1,NA,many,TRBJ2-7
CASRRQGFEQFF,TGTGCCAGCAGACGCCAGGGGTTTGAGCAGTTCTTC,TRBV6-1,NA,few,TRBJ2-1
CASSPQGTEAFF,TGTGCCAGCAGCCCACAGGGAACTGAAGCTTTCTTT,TRBV7-2,NA,few,TRBJ1-1
CASSFQRDREAFF,TGTGCCAGCAGCTTCCAAAGGGACAGGGAAGCTTTCTTT,TRBV7-2,TRBD1,NA,TRBJ1-1
CASSSGSTYEQYF,TGCGCCAGCTCTTCGGGGAGCACCTACGAGCAGTACTTC,TRBV5-1,NA,few,TRBJ2-7
CASSPLRSVSSYNEQFF,TGTGCCAGCAGCCCCCTCAGGTCGGTAAGCTCCTACAATGAGCAGTTCTTC,TRBV25-1,NA,NA,TRBJ2-1
CASSLSNWGVGYGYTF,TGTGCCAGCAGCTTAAGCAACTGGGGTGTCGGCTATGGCTACACCTTC,TRBV13,NA,many,TRBJ1-2
CASSGQDSVGAYNEQFF,TGTGCCAGCAGCGGACAGGACAGTGTAGGAGCCTACAATGAGCAGTTCTTC,TRBV9,NA,few,TRBJ2-1
CASKGSSTEAFF,TGTGCCAGCAAAGGGAGTAGCACTGAAGCTTTCTTT,TRBV28,NA,few,TRBJ1-1
CASSRGQGSEQYF,TGTGCCAGCTCACGGGGACAGGGGAGCGAGCAGTACTTC,TRBV18,TRBD1,NA,TRBJ2-7
CASSSRTVNYGYTF,TGTGCCAGCAGCTCCCGGACAGTAAACTATGGCTACACCTTC,TRBV7-7,NA,NA,TRBJ1-2
CASSQGTFGGTSGRDTQYF,TGTGCCAGCAGCCAAGGCACCTTCGGGGGGACTAGCGGGAGGGATACGCAGTATTTT,TRBV7-9,TRBD2,NA,TRBJ2-3
CASSLFWGSSYNEQFF,TGTGCCAGCAGCTTGTTCTGGGGAAGCTCTTACAATGAGCAGTTCTTC,TRBV5-8,NA,NA,TRBJ2-1
CASRLDGIDTQYF,TGTGCCAGCAGGCTCGACGGAATAGATACGCAGTATTTT,TRBV6-1,NA,few,TRBJ2-3
CASSQDPSTQQYF,TGCGCCAGCAGCCAAGATCCCTCTACCCAGCAGTACTTC,TRBV4-3,NA,few,TRBJ2-7
CASSTLGNYYNEQFF,TGTGCCAGCAGCACCCTGGGTAATTACTACAATGAGCAGTTCTTC,TRBV27,NA,few,TRBJ2-1
CASSLVGSDQPQHF,TGTGCCAGCAGCTTGGTAGGGTCGGATCAGCCCCAGCATTTT,TRBV5-4,NA,few,TRBJ1-5
CASSKGNSGNTIYF,TGTGCCAGCAGTAAAGGAAATTCTGGAAACACCATATATTTT,TRBV6-1,NA,NA,TRBJ1-3
CASSYKIQSAYEKLFF,TGTGCCAGCAGTTACAAAATACAGTCAGCATATGAAAAACTGTTTTTT,TRBV6-6,NA,NA,TRBJ1-4
CATSRSYDISSGNTIYF,TGTGCCACCAGCAGATCATACGACATCTCCTCTGGAAACACCATATATTTT,TRBV15,NA,NA,TRBJ1-3
CASSLASHNQPQHF,TGTGCCAGCAGCTTAGCCAGCCATAATCAGCCCCAGCATTTT,TRBV7-9,NA,many,TRBJ1-5
CASSLKVAGELFF,TGTGCCAGCAGTTTGAAGGTGGCCGGGGAGCTGTTTTTT,TRBV7-8,NA,many,TRBJ2-2